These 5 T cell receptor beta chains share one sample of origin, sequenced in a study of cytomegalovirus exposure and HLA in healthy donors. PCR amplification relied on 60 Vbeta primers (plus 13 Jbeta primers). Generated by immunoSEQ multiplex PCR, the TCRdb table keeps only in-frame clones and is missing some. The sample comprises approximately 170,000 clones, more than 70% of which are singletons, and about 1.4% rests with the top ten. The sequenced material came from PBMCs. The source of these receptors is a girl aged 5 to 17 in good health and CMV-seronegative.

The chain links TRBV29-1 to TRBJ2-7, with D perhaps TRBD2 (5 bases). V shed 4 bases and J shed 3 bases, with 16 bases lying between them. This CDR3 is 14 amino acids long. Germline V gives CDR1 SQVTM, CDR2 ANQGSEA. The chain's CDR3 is CSVGGLGPNYEQYF. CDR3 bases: TGCAGCGTTGGAGGGTTAGGACCTAACTACGAGCAGTACTTC.

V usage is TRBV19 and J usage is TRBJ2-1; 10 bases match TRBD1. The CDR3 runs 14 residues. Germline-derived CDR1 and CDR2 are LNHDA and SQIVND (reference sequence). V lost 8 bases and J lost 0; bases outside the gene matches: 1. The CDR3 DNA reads TGTGCCAGTGGACAGGGGGGCTCCTACAATGAGCAGTTCTTC. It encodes CASGQGGSYNEQFF.

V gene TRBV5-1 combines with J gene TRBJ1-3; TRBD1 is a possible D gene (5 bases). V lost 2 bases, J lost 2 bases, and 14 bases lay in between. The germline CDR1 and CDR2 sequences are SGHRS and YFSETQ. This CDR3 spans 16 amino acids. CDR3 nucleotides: TGCGCCAGCAGCTTTCAAGGGGCCAACACTGGAAACACCATATATTTT. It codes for CASSFQGANTGNTIYF.

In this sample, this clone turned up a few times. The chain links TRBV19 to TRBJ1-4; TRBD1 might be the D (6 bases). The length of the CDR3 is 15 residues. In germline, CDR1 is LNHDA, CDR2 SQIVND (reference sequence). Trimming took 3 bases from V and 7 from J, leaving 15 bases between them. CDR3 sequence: CASSIRTEGREKLFF. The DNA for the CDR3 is TGTGCCAGTAGTATTCGGACAGAGGGGCGTGAAAAACTGTTTTTT.

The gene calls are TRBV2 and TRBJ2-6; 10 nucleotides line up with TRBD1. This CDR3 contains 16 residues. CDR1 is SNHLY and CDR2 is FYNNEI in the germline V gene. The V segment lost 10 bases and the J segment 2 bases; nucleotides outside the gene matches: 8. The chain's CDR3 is CATSRDRGTGANVLTF. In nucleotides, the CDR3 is TGTGCCACCAGCCGGGACAGGGGAACTGGGGCCAACGTCCTGACTTTC. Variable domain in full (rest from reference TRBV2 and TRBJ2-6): EPEVTQTPSHQVTQMGQEVILRCVPISNHLYFYWYRQILGQKVEFLVSFYNNEISEKSEIFDDQFSVERPDGSNFTLKIRSTKLEDSAMYFCATSRDRGTGANVLTFGAGSRLTVL.